This section outlines one T cell receptor (beta chain) sequence together with its context. These data belong to a study of cytomegalovirus exposure and HLA in healthy donors. Across the whole study: Unique TCRs from HLA-typed donors, roughly 87 million of them, were held in an early data release.

PCR amplification relied on 60 Vbeta primers (plus 13 Jbeta primers). Some clones are missing from TCRdb's copy, which holds only in-frame ones; the method was immunoSEQ multiplex PCR. The sample lists 85,000 to 90,000 clones, around 84% occurring once. Germline V CDR1 and CDR2: SGDLS, YYNGEE. The CDR3 loop spans 14 amino acids. V was cut by 3 bases and J by 5 bases, with 9 bases left in between. J is TRBJ1-6 and V is TRBV9, with D tentatively TRBD1 (5 bases). Specimen: PBMCs. The sequence derives from a man between 35 and 55 years old in good health and CMV-seropositive. CDR3 DNA sequence: TGTGCCAGCAGCGGAGGACAAAATAATTCACCCCTCCACTTT. Its translation is CASSGGQNNSPLHF.